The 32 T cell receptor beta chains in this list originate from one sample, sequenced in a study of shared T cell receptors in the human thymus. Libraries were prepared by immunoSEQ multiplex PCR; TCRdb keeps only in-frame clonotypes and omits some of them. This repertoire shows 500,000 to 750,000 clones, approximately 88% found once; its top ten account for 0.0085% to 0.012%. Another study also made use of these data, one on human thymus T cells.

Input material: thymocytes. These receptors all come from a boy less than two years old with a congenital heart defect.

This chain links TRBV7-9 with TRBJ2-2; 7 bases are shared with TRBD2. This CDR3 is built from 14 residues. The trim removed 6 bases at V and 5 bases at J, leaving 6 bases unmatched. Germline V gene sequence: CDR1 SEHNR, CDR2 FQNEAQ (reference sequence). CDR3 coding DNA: TGTGCCAGCAGGCTCACTAGCGAAACCGGGGAGCTGTTTTTT. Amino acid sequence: CASRLTSETGELFF.

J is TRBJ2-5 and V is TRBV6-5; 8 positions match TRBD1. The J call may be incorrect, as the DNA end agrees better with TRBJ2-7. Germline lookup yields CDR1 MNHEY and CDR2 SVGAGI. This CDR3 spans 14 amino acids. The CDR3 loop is CASSSDRGNYEQYF. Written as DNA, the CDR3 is TGTGCCAGCAGTTCCGACAGGGGAAACTACGAGCAGTACTTC.

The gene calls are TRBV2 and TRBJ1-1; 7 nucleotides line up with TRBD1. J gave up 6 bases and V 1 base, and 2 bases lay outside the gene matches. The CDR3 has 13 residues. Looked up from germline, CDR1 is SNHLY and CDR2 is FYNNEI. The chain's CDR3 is CASSEDRGAEAFF. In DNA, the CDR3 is TGTGCCAGCAGTGAAGACAGGGGTGCTGAAGCTTTCTTT.

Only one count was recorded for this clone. DNA for the CDR3: TGTGCCATCAGTGAAAGGGGGGACAGTAGCCTGGACACTGAAGCTTTCTTT. Translation gives CAISERGDSSLDTEAFF. The J gene is TRBJ1-1, the V gene TRBV10-3, with TRBD1 matching over 7 bases. Germline V CDR1 and CDR2: ENHRY, SYGVKD. With V trimmed by 3 bases and J by 3 bases, 13 bases remained unmatched. The CDR3 totals 17 residues.

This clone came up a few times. CDR3: CASSLVPQREAYNEQFF. The DNA of the CDR3 is TGTGCCAGCAGCTTAGTCCCCCAGCGGGAGGCCTACAATGAGCAGTTCTTC. The V and J genes are TRBV7-9 and TRBJ2-1; 9 bases align to TRBD2. V lost 1 base, J lost 2 bases, and 6 bases stayed unmatched. Germline CDR1 and CDR2: SEHNR and FQNEAQ (reference sequence). The length of the CDR3 is 17 residues.

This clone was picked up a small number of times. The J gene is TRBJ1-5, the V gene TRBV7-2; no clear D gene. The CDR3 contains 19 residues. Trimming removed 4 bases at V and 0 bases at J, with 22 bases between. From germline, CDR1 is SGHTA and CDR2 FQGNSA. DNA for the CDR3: TGTGCCAGCAGCTCCCGTCCCCCAGATCCCGTTAATAGCAATCAGCCCCAGCATTTT. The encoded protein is CASSSRPPDPVNSNQPQHF.

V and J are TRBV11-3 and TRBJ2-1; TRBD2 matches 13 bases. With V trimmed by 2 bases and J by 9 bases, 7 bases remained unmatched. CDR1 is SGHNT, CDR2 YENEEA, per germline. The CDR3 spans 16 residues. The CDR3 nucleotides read TGTGCCAGCAGCTTATTTGGACTAGCGGGAGCCAGTGAGCAGTTCTTC. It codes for CASSLFGLAGASEQFF.

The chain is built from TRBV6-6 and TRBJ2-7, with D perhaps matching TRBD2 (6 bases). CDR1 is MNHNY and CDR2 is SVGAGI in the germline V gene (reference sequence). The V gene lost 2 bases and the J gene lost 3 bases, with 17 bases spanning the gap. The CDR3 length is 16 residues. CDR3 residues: CASSYHYVFGGYEQYF. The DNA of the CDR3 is TGTGCCAGCAGTTACCACTACGTTTTCGGGGGCTACGAGCAGTACTTC.

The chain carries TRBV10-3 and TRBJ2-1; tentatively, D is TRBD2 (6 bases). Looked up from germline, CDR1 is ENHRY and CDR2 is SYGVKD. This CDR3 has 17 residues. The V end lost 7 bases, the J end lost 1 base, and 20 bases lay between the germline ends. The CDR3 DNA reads TGTGCCATCACCCCCCTCCGGCGGGATGGATCCTACAATGAGCAGTTCTTC. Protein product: CAITPLRRDGSYNEQFF.

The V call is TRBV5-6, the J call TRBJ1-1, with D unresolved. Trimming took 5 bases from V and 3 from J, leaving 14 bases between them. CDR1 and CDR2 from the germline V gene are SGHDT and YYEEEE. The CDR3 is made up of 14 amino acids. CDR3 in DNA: TGTGCCAGCAGAGAAGGAGGGCGGGACACTGAAGCTTTCTTT. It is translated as CASREGGRDTEAFF.

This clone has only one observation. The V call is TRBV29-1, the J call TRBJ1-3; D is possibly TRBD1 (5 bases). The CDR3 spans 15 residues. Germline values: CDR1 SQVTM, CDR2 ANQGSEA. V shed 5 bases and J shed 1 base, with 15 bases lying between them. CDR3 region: CSVFSGGGSGNTIYF. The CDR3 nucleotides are TGCAGCGTTTTTTCGGGGGGGGGTTCTGGAAACACCATATATTTT.

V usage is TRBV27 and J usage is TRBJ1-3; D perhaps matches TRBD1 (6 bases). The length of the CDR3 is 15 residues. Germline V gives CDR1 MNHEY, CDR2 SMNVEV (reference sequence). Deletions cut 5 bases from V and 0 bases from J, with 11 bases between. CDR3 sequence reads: CASSRTENSGNTIYF. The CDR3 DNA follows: TGTGCCAGCAGTCGGACAGAAAACTCTGGAAACACCATATATTTT.

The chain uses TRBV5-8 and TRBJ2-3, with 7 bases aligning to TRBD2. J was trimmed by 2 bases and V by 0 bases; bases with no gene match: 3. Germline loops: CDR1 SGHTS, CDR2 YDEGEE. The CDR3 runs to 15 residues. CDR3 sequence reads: CASSLGLADTDTQYF. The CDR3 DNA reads TGTGCCAGCAGCTTGGGGCTAGCGGACACAGATACGCAGTATTTT. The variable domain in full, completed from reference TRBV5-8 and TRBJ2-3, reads EAGVTQSPTHLIKTRGQQATLRCSPISGHTSVYWYQQALGLGLQFLLWYDEGEERNRGNFPPRFSGRQFPNYSSELNVNALELEDSALYLCASSLGLADTDTQYFGPGTRLTVL.

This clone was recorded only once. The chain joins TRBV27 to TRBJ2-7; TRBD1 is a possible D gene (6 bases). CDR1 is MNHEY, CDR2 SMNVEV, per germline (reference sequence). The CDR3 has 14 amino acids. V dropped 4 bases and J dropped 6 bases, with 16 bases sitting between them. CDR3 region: CASSSACLRGEQYF. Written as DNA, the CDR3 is TGTGCCAGCAGTTCGGCCTGCCTCAGGGGCGAGCAGTACTTC.

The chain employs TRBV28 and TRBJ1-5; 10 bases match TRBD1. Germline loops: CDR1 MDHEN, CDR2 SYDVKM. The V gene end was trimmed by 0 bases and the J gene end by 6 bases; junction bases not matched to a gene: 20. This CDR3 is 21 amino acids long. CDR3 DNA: TGTGCCAGCAGTTTATGCCAGTCGCACACAACCGGGACAGGGGAAGGTCAGCCCCAGCATTTT. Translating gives CASSLCQSHTTGTGEGQPQHF.

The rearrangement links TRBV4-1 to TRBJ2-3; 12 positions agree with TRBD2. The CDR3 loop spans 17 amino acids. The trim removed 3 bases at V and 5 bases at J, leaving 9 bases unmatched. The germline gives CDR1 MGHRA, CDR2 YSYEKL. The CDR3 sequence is CASSQGLAGGGRDTQYF. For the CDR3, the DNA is TGCGCCAGCAGCCAGGGGCTAGCGGGAGGGGGCAGAGATACGCAGTATTTT.

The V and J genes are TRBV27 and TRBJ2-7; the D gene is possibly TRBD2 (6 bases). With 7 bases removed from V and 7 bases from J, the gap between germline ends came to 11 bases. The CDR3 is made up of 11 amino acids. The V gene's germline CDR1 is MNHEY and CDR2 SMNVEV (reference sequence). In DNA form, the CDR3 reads TGTGCCAGCACCTCCGCGGGGGAGCAGTACTTC. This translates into CASTSAGEQYF.

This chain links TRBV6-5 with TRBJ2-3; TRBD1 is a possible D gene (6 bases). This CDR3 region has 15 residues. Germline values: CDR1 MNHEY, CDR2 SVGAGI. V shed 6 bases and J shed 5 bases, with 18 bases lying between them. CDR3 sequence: CASRRTWTEGDTQYF. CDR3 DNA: TGTGCCAGCAGACGCACTTGGACAGAGGGAGATACGCAGTATTTT.

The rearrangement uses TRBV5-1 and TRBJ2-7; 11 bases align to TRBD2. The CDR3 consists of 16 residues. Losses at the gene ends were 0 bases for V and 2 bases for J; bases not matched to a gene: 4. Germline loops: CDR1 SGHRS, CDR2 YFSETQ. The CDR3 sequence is CASSLVPSGGTYEQYF. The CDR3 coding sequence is TGCGCCAGCAGCTTGGTACCTAGCGGGGGGACCTACGAGCAGTACTTC. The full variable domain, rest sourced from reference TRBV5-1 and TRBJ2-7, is KAGVTQTPRYLIKTRGQQVTLSCSPISGHRSVSWYQQTPGQGLQFLFEYFSETQRNKGNFPGRFSGRQFSNSRSEMNVSTLELGDSALYLCASSLVPSGGTYEQYFGPGTRLTVT.

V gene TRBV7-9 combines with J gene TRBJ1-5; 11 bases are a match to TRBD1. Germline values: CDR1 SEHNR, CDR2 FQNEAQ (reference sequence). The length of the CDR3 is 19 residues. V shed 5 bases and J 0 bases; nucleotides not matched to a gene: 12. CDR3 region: CASSPSPGTGGSSNQPQHF. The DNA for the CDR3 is TGTGCCAGCAGCCCCAGTCCCGGGACAGGGGGGAGTAGCAATCAGCCCCAGCATTTT.

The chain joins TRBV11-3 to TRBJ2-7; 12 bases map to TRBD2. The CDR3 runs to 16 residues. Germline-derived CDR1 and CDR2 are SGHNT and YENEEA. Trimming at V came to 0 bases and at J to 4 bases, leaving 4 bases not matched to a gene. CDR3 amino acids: CASSLERTSGKYEQYF. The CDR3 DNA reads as TGTGCCAGCAGCTTAGAGAGGACTAGCGGGAAGTACGAGCAGTACTTC. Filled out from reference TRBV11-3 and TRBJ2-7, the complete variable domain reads EAGVVQSPRYKIIEKKQPVAFWCNPISGHNTLYWYLQNLGQGPELLIRYENEEAVDDSQLPKDRFSAERLKGVDSTLKIQPAELGDSAVYLCASSLERTSGKYEQYFGPGTRLTVT.

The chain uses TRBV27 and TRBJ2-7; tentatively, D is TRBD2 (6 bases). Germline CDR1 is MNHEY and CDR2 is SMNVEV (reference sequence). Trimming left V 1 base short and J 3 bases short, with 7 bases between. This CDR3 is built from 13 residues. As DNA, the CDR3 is TGTGCCAGCAGTTTATACGGGGGCTACGAGCAGTACTTC. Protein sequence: CASSLYGGYEQYF.

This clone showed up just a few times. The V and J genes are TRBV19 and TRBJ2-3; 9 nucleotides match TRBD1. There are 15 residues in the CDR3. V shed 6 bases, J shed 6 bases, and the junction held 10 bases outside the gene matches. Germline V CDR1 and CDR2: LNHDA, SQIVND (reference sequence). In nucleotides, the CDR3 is TGTGCCAGTAGACATGACAGGGGGTTTACGGATACGCAGTATTTT. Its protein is CASRHDRGFTDTQYF.

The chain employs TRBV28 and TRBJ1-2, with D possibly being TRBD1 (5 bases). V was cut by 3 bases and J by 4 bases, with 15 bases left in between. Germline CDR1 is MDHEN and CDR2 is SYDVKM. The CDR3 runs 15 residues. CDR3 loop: CASSLVFGGCYGYTF. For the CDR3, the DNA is TGTGCCAGCAGTTTGGTCTTTGGGGGGTGCTATGGCTACACCTTC.

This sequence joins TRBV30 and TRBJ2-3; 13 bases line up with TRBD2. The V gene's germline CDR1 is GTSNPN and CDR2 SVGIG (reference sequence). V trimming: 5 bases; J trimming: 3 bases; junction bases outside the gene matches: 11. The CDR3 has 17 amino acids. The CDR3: CAWGPTTSGRATDTQYF. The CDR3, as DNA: TGTGCCTGGGGCCCCACCACTAGCGGGAGGGCGACAGATACGCAGTATTTT.

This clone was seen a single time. The CDR3 protein is CASSLSVRREARGTGELFF. In DNA, the CDR3 is TGTGCCAGCAGCTTATCGGTTCGGCGGGAGGCTCGGGGAACCGGGGAGCTGTTTTTT. The chain carries TRBV11-3 and TRBJ2-2; 8 bases map to TRBD2. Germline V gene lookup returns CDR1 SGHNT and CDR2 YENEEA. V shed 2 bases, J shed 5 bases, and the junction held 16 bases outside the gene matches. This CDR3 is built from 19 residues.

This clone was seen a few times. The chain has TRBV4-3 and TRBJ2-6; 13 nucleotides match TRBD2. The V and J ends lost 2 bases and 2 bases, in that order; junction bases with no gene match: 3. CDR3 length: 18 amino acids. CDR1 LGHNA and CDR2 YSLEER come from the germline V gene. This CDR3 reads CASSQKLAGGPGANVLTF. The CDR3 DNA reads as TGCGCCAGCAGCCAAAAACTAGCGGGAGGGCCTGGGGCCAACGTCCTGACTTTC.

The CDR3 sequence: CASSLSGRGTDTQYF. As DNA, the CDR3 is TGTGCCAGCAGTTTGAGTGGGAGGGGGACAGATACGCAGTATTTT. The gene calls are TRBV27 and TRBJ2-3, with D perhaps TRBD2 (7 bases). The V gene's germline CDR1 is MNHEY and CDR2 SMNVEV (reference sequence). The CDR3 spans 15 residues. V was cut by 3 bases and J by 3 bases, with 13 bases left in between.

The CDR3 coding sequence is TGTGCCAGCAGTGACAGACAGGGCCCCACGAAAAACATTCAGTACTTC. This sequence encodes CASSDRQGPTKNIQYF. The V and J genes are TRBV6-1 and TRBJ2-4; the match to TRBD1 covers 7 bases. CDR1 is MNHNS, CDR2 SASEGT, per germline. The CDR3 runs 16 residues. The V segment lost 3 bases and the J segment 4 bases; nucleotides outside the gene matches: 9.

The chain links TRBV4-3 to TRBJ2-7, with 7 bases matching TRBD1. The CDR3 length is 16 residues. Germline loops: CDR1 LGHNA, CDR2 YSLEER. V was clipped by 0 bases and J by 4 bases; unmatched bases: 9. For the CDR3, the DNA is TGCGCCAGCAGCCAAGACCCGGACAGGTCTGGGTACGAGCAGTACTTC. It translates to CASSQDPDRSGYEQYF.

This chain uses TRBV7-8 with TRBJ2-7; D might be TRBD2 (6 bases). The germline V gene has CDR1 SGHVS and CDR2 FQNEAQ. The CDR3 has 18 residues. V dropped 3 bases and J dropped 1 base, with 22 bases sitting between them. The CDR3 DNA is TGTGCCAGCAGCTTTCCCGATACGGGGGATCGTGAATCCTACGAGCAGTACTTC. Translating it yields CASSFPDTGDRESYEQYF.

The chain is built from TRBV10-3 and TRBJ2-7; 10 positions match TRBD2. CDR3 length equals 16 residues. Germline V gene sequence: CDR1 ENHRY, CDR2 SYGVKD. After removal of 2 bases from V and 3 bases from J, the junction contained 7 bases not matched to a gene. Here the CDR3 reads CAISEQLAGEDYEQYF. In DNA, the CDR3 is TGTGCCATCAGTGAGCAGCTAGCGGGAGAAGACTACGAGCAGTACTTC.